One sample yielded the 19 T cell receptor beta chains listed below, sequenced in a study of OX40 agonist ivuxolimab in advanced cancers. This table comes from immunoSEQ multiplex PCR, and its TCRdb copy is limited to in-frame clones, with some not included. The table has tens of thousands of clones, around 89% seen once. Sequencing was performed on CD4+ or CD8+ T cells sorted from blood, taken in a trial of the OX40 agonist ivuxolimab. These receptors all stem from an adult with an advanced solid tumor such as melanoma, head and neck, liver or kidney cancer.

The chain has TRBV6-1 and TRBJ2-4; 13 nucleotides align to TRBD2. CDR1 is MNHNS and CDR2 is SASEGT in the germline V gene. After removal of 4 bases from V and 8 bases from J, the junction contained 8 bases not matched to a gene. CDR3 length equals 16 residues. CDR3 loop: CASSVGLAGDTDIQYF. The CDR3 DNA sequence: TGTGCCAGCAGTGTAGGACTAGCGGGAGATACGGACATTCAGTACTTC.

The chain employs TRBV7-2 and TRBJ2-7, with D unresolved. The V end lost 4 bases, the J end lost 3 bases, and 13 bases lay between the germline ends. Germline V gene data show CDR1 as SGHTA and CDR2 as FQGNSA. The CDR3 length is 14 residues. The CDR3 DNA reads TGTGCCAGCAGCTCCCCTCTTCGGAGCTACGAGCAGTACTTC. Its translation is CASSSPLRSYEQYF.

The CDR3 sequence: CASSFGTGAFF. The CDR3 nucleotides read TGTGCCAGCAGCTTCGGGACGGGAGCTTTCTTT. The chain employs TRBV2 and TRBJ1-1; TRBD1 might be the D (5 bases). CDR1 is SNHLY and CDR2 is FYNNEI in the germline V gene. The CDR3 has 11 residues. V lost 6 bases and J 10 bases, leaving 12 bases between the germline ends.

The chain recombines TRBV7-8 with TRBJ2-7; 8 bases are a match to TRBD1. With 5 bases clipped from V and 0 bases from J, the junction kept 9 bases outside the gene matches. Germline-derived CDR1 and CDR2 are SGHVS and FQNEAQ. The CDR3 extends over 16 amino acids. The CDR3: CASSLLPDRVSYEQYF. In DNA form, the CDR3 reads TGTGCCAGCAGCCTTCTTCCGGACAGGGTCTCCTACGAGCAGTACTTC.

The chain uses TRBV16 and TRBJ2-7, with 7 positions matching TRBD2. The CDR3 has 15 amino acids. The V and J ends lost 0 bases and 3 bases, in that order; junction bases with no gene match: 5. Germline values: CDR1 KGHSY, CDR2 FQNENV. The CDR3 DNA sequence: TGTGCCAGCAGCCAATCGAAGACTAGCAGCTACGAGCAGTACTTC. Its protein is CASSQSKTSSYEQYF.

The chain couples TRBV7-9 to TRBJ2-2, with unresolved D. The V end was cut by 0 bases, the J end by 1 base, with 9 bases between. The CDR3 sequence is 16 residues long. Germline CDR1 SEHNR, CDR2 FQNEAQ (reference sequence). The CDR3 region is CASSLAGIRNTGELFF. Written as DNA, the CDR3 is TGTGCCAGCAGCTTAGCGGGAATAAGGAACACCGGGGAGCTGTTTTTT.

J is TRBJ2-1 and V is TRBV29-1; 11 bases map to TRBD2. Germline CDR1 reads SQVTM; CDR2 reads ANQGSEA. V was pared by 3 bases and J by 0 bases, with 7 bases of the junction left unmatched. The CDR3 contains 17 residues. This CDR3 reads CSVDGTSGSTSYNEQFF. CDR3 coding DNA: TGCAGCGTTGATGGGACTAGCGGTAGTACCTCCTACAATGAGCAGTTCTTC.

The V gene is TRBV15, the J gene TRBJ2-3, with D possibly being TRBD1 (6 bases). The V end was cut by 3 bases, the J end by 0 bases, with 10 bases between. The length of the CDR3 is 15 residues. Germline values: CDR1 LNHNV, CDR2 YYDKDF (reference sequence). CDR3 in DNA: TGTGCCACCAGCAGGCCGGGACATAGCACAGATACGCAGTATTTT. Its translation: CATSRPGHSTDTQYF.

This clone was picked up one time. The chain has TRBV6-5 and TRBJ2-2; TRBD2 might be the D (6 bases). The germline V gene has CDR1 MNHEY and CDR2 SVGAGI. This CDR3 comprises 15 residues. V was cut by 5 bases and J by 3 bases, with 13 bases left in between. CDR3 residues: CASSGGSRDTGELFF. In DNA form, the CDR3 reads TGTGCCAGCAGTGGGGGGTCCAGGGACACCGGGGAGCTGTTTTTT.

In nucleotides, the CDR3 is TGTGCCAGCAGGAGAGGCCCCCCGAATACTGAAGCTTTCTTT. This gives the protein CASRRGPPNTEAFF. This rearrangement joins TRBV7-9 to TRBJ1-1; D is unresolved. The CDR3 is 14 residues long. Trimming took off 6 bases at V and 5 bases at J, with 16 bases between the two ends. Germline V gives CDR1 SEHNR, CDR2 FQNEAQ (reference sequence).

V gene TRBV7-9 combines with J gene TRBJ1-6; 12 positions match TRBD1. The V and J ends lost 5 bases and 9 bases, in that order; junction bases with no gene match: 11. Germline values: CDR1 SEHNR, CDR2 FQNEAQ (reference sequence). This CDR3 region has 17 residues. The CDR3, as DNA: TGTGCCAGCAGCCTACTCGTTGGGGACAGGGGGCCTTCACCCCTCCACTTT. It yields the protein CASSLLVGDRGPSPLHF.

The V call is TRBV18, the J call TRBJ2-1; D is perhaps TRBD2 (6 bases). Germline assignment: CDR1 KGHSH and CDR2 LQKENI. The CDR3 is 16 residues long. With 0 bases removed from V and 0 bases from J, the gap between germline ends came to 9 bases. CDR3 sequence (DNA): TGTGCCAGCTCACCACCGCGGGATAGCTCCTACAATGAGCAGTTCTTC. It translates to CASSPPRDSSYNEQFF. Full variable domain (outside the CDR3, taken from reference TRBV18 and TRBJ2-1): NAGVMQNPRHLVRRRGQEARLRCSPMKGHSHVYWYRQLPEEGLKFMVYLQKENIIDESGMPKERFSAEFPKEGPSILRIQQVVRGDSAAYFCASSPPRDSSYNEQFFGPGTRLTVL.

This clone has a single count. This chain links TRBV7-6 with TRBJ2-5, with D possibly called TRBD1 or TRBD2 (5 bases each). Trimming took off 5 bases at V and 1 base at J, with 14 bases between the two ends. The V gene's germline CDR1 is SGHVS and CDR2 FNYEAQ. This CDR3 has 15 amino acids. The CDR3 DNA reads TGTGCCAGCAGCCCCAACCCAGGGACCCAAGAGACCCAGTACTTC. This encodes CASSPNPGTQETQYF.

The CDR3 here is CATSRGELQGGDGNTIYF. CDR3 sequence (DNA): TGTGCCACCAGCAGAGGGGAACTTCAAGGGGGCGATGGAAACACCATATATTTT. The gene calls are TRBV15 and TRBJ1-3; 7 bases match TRBD1. This CDR3 has 18 amino acids. The V and J ends lost 1 base and 3 bases, in that order; junction bases with no gene match: 12. Germline CDR1 reads LNHNV; CDR2 reads YYDKDF (reference sequence).

This chain connects TRBV6-6 to TRBJ2-5; D might be TRBD2 (5 bases). Trimming pared 5 bases from V and 4 bases from J, leaving 14 bases between. Germline CDR1 MNHNY, CDR2 SVGAGI (reference sequence). The CDR3 is 14 amino acids. CDR3 bases: TGTGCCAGCAGTCCCTTACTAGTGGCAGAGACCCAGTACTTC. This codes for CASSPLLVAETQYF.

This chain's CDR3 is CASSFGQGAGEQYF. The CDR3 nucleotides read TGTGCCAGCAGTTTCGGACAGGGGGCTGGGGAGCAGTACTTC. The chain recombines TRBV6-5 with TRBJ2-7, with 11 bases lining up with TRBD1. The CDR3 loop spans 14 amino acids. The V gene end was trimmed by 4 bases and the J gene end by 7 bases; junction bases not matched to a gene: 6. Germline V lookup: CDR1 MNHEY, CDR2 SVGAGI.

This clone occurred a few times. The chain uses TRBV4-1 and TRBJ1-2, with D hard to call. Trimming left V 0 bases short and J 1 base short, with 9 bases between. CDR1 is MGHRA and CDR2 is YSYEKL in the germline V gene. The CDR3 extends over 15 amino acids. CDR3 bases: TGCGCCAGCAGCCAAGATCAAGCCGGTAACTATGGCTACACCTTC. Its protein product is CASSQDQAGNYGYTF.

The chain links TRBV7-9 to TRBJ1-3, with 8 nucleotides matching TRBD1. Germline V gives CDR1 SEHNR, CDR2 FQNEAQ (reference sequence). This CDR3 spans 14 amino acids. The trim removed 4 bases at V and 4 bases at J, leaving 3 bases unmatched. Written as DNA, the CDR3 is TGTGCCAGCAGCTGGGACAGGAAGGGAAACACCATATATTTT. Amino acid sequence: CASSWDRKGNTIYF. The whole variable domain, remainder taken from reference TRBV7-9 and TRBJ1-3, is DTGVSQNPRHKITKRGQNVTFRCDPISEHNRLYWYRQTLGQGPEFLTYFQNEAQLEKSRLLSDRFSAERPKGSFSTLEIQRTEQGDSAMYLCASSWDRKGNTIYFGEGSWLTVV.

The chain uses TRBV5-4 and TRBJ1-1; no clear D gene. The CDR3 has 14 residues. V was clipped by 4 bases and J by 3 bases, with 13 bases between them. Germline CDR1 reads SGHNT; CDR2 reads YYREEE (reference sequence). Written as DNA, the CDR3 is TGTGCCAGCAGCCCCCTAGAGAAGGACACTGAAGCTTTCTTT. Its protein product is CASSPLEKDTEAFF. The full variable domain, with the rest looked up from reference TRBV5-4 and TRBJ1-1, is ETGVTQSPTHLIKTRGQQVTLRCSSQSGHNTVSWYQQALGQGPQFIFQYYREEENGRGNFPPRFSGLQFPNYSSELNVNALELDDSALYLCASSPLEKDTEAFFGQGTRLTVV.